The 9 T cell receptor beta chains presented below share a single source sample, sequenced in a study of siplizumab effects on memory and regulatory T cells. Here immunoSEQ multiplex PCR was the method, and the copy in TCRdb shows in-frame clones only, minus some. This table has some 100,000 clones, around 92% appearing once. Sequenced material: CD4+ T cells sorted from blood. The receptor set was obtained from a human donor in good health. Some clones in this sample may be carry-over from other donors' samples.

This clone showed up just once. The chain uses TRBV2 and TRBJ1-2, with D possibly TRBD1 on 5 matching bases. This CDR3 is built from 12 residues. The germline V gene encodes CDR1 SNHLY and CDR2 FYNNEI. V was clipped by 6 bases and J by 7 bases, with 12 bases between them. The CDR3 nucleotides are TGTGCCAGCAGACTCAGGGAAATTGGCTACACCTTC. Translation: CASRLREIGYTF.

V usage is TRBV7-9 and J usage is TRBJ2-5; D assignment may be TRBD1 or TRBD2 (6 bases each). The CDR3 is 15 residues long. Between the trimmed V and J ends, which lost 5 bases and 5 bases, there was a span of 18 bases. Per the germline V gene, CDR1 is SEHNR and CDR2 is FQNEAQ (reference sequence). CDR3 loop: CASSNVGGRVETQYF. The CDR3 coding sequence is TGTGCCAGCAGCAATGTGGGGGGCCGAGTTGAGACCCAGTACTTC.

CDR3 residues: CASSFGAIGETQYF. CDR3 bases: TGTGCCAGCAGCTTTGGGGCGATAGGGGAGACCCAGTACTTC. The rearrangement links TRBV7-9 to TRBJ2-5; tentatively, D is TRBD1 (5 bases). Germline V gene sequence: CDR1 SEHNR, CDR2 FQNEAQ (reference sequence). Trimming shortened V by 3 bases and J by 5 bases, and 13 bases separated the two germline ends. This CDR3 has 14 residues.

This chain links TRBV7-2 with TRBJ2-7, with a possible D match to TRBD2 (5 bases). Germline assignment: CDR1 SGHTA and CDR2 FQGNSA. Trimming took 3 bases from V and 1 from J, leaving 10 bases between them. The length of the CDR3 is 14 residues. The CDR3 sequence is CASSFDWRSYEQYF. The CDR3 coding sequence is TGTGCCAGCAGCTTTGACTGGAGGTCCTACGAGCAGTACTTC.

This sequence joins TRBV29-1 and TRBJ2-1, with 10 nucleotides matching TRBD2. CDR1 SQVTM and CDR2 ANQGSEA come from the germline V gene. With V trimmed by 1 base and J by 5 bases, 5 bases remained unmatched. The CDR3 sequence is 15 residues long. Here the CDR3 DNA reads TGCAGCGTTGAAGTTTTAGGACTAGCGGACAATGAGCAGTTCTTC. Translating gives CSVEVLGLADNEQFF.

The genes are TRBV28 and TRBJ2-1; TRBD2 matches 8 bases. V shed 5 bases and J 0 bases; nucleotides not matched to a gene: 9. This CDR3 is 17 amino acids long. The V gene's germline CDR1 is MDHEN and CDR2 SYDVKM. CDR3 coding DNA: TGTGCCAGCAGTCAATGGACTAGCCAGAGCTCCTACAATGAGCAGTTCTTC. Encoded protein: CASSQWTSQSSYNEQFF.

This chain links TRBV27 with TRBJ2-7; D ambiguous. The V gene's germline CDR1 is MNHEY and CDR2 SMNVEV (reference sequence). This CDR3 contains 15 residues. Trimming removed 1 base from V and 3 bases from J, with 13 bases in between. CDR3 DNA: TGTGCCAGCAGTTTATATACCGGGCAGAGCTACGAGCAGTACTTC. Translated, it gives CASSLYTGQSYEQYF.

The J gene is TRBJ2-7, the V gene TRBV10-3; 8 nucleotides line up with TRBD1. The tail of the sequence fits TRBJ2-5 better, so the J call may be wrong. This CDR3 region has 13 residues. The V gene's germline CDR1 is ENHRY and CDR2 SYGVKD. The CDR3 region has the DNA TGTGCCATCAGAGGACAGGGAGAAGAGACCCAGTACTTC. Translation gives CAIRGQGEETQYF.

The chain employs TRBV5-1 and TRBJ2-1, with 14 bases matching TRBD2. The ends lost 4 bases at V and 2 bases at J; junction bases unmatched: 5. The CDR3 is 17 residues long. Germline lookup yields CDR1 SGHRS and CDR2 YFSETQ. The CDR3 sequence: CASSPGTSGRTYNEQFF. The CDR3 bases are TGCGCCAGCAGCCCTGGGACTAGCGGGAGAACCTACAATGAGCAGTTCTTC.